This TCR beta chain is from a study of regulatory T cells in long-lasting Graves disease. This clonotype was counted once. What it binds is unknown. To make TCR beta libraries, researchers used iRepertoire HTBI primers and Arm-PCR of CDR3 regions. TCRdb reprocessed the multiplex PCR reads via MiXCR and lists one record per CDR3 protein. The sample includes about 500,000 distinct CDR3 sequences, roughly 15% of them seen just once. This sample's time point: newly diagnosed GD, antithyroid drugs for less than 3 months. The TCR library was prepared using RNA isolated from PBMCs. The V gene's germline CDR1 is SEHNR and CDR2 FQNEAQ (reference sequence). Trimming left V 1 base short and J 0 bases short, with 13 bases between. The CDR3 runs 17 residues. The study, taken as a whole, reports: More public clonotypes were shared by persistent patients (2,741) than by new patients (roughly 910).

This same sample was also taken into another study, of T cells in Graves' hyperthyroidism and ophthalmopathy.

The chain uses TRBV7-9 and TRBJ1-3, with D possibly being TRBD1 (6 bases). The sequence was collected from a man aged 40-55 years with Graves disease. The sequenced sample was peripheral blood mononuclear cells (PBMCs), obtained at new diagnosis, from a patient treated with antithyroid drugs. The CDR3 region is CASSLVGQQNSGNTIYF. The CDR3, as DNA: TGTGCCAGCAGCTTAGTTGGACAGCAAAACTCTGGAAACACCATATATTTT.